One sample yielded the 3 T cell receptor beta chains listed below, sequenced in a study of CD8 T cells in Susac syndrome. Random hexamers served to reverse transcribe roughly 0.45 to 1 ug RNA. TCRdb re-called the immunoSEQ multiplex PCR reads through MiXCR, storing one row per CDR3 protein. The data hold about 300,000 distinct CDR3 sequences, with approximately 85% observed a single time. Sample: CD8+ T cells from PBMCs. These receptors originate from a human donor with multiple sclerosis.

A remark on this clonotype: Here the CDR3 omits its conserved ending phenylalanine or tryptophan, so a read error is the likely source. This rearrangement joins TRBV29-1 to TRBJ2-5, with D hard to call. The germline V and J ends were trimmed by 5 bases and 4 bases, with 11 bases remaining between them. Germline CDR1 SQVTM, CDR2 ANQGSEA. There are 12 residues in the CDR3. In DNA form, the CDR3 reads TGCAGCGTTTTAGACCCTGGAGAGACCCAGTACTCG. The encoded protein is CSVLDPGETQYS.

The V and J genes are TRBV7-2 and TRBJ1-4; 8 bases map to TRBD1. The CDR3 length is 16 residues. The J segment lost 8 bases and the V segment lost 1 base, leaving 9 bases of the junction unmatched. Germline loops: CDR1 SGHTA, CDR2 FQGNSA. The CDR3 nucleotides read TGTGCCAGCAGCTTAGTGGACAGGGCCCCCTGGGAAAAACTGTTTTTT. It codes for CASSLVDRAPWEKLFF.

The rearrangement joins TRBV29-1 to TRBJ2-1; D not certain. Germline CDR1 and CDR2: SQVTM and ANQGSEA. This CDR3 is 11 amino acids long. With 3 bases removed from V and 10 bases from J, the gap between germline ends came to 10 bases. CDR3 region: CSVDKEYEQFF. The CDR3 DNA is TGCAGCGTTGATAAGGAATACGAGCAGTTCTTC.